This TCR beta chain stems from a study of tumor-infiltrating lymphocytes in primary liver carcinoma. The overall study: Stage T1-T3 N0M0 and a size of about 4 to 11 cm characterized the tumors.

The CDR3 is 15 residues long. CDR1 MNHEY and CDR2 SVGAGI come from the germline V gene. In regard to this clonotype: It is likely a read error, because the conserved phenylalanine at the end of the CDR3 is missing.

In addition to blood RNA drawn from unsorted whole blood, germline DNA was extracted. Total RNA (around 510 ng) served as template for TCR beta cDNA synthesis primed by a constant-region primer. For TCR beta, libraries were produced by three nested multiplex PCR rounds using slightly modified ARM-PCR. Amplification in the first two PCR rounds was performed using TRBV1-TRBV30 forward primers and a C-beta reverse primer for around 9 cycles each. TCRdb re-called the multiplex PCR reads with MiXCR, one entry per CDR3 protein. The sample lists approximately 330,000 distinct CDR3 sequences; 65% were seen once.

This chain uses TRBV6-5 with TRBJ2-7; 7 bases map to TRBD2. Sequencing was done on a sample of peripheral blood. This receptor was taken from a man aged 35 to 55 with primary liver carcinoma and hepatitis B virus infection. The CDR3 region has the DNA TGTGTCAGCAGTTACTCTGGGGGGGAGGGGTACGAGCAGTACTTG. Amino acid sequence: CVSSYSGGEGYEQYL.